A single T cell receptor beta chain is shown here with its context. What it binds is unknown. The CDR3 extends over 17 amino acids. The ends lost 2 bases at V and 5 bases at J; junction bases unmatched: 12. CDR1 is LGHNA and CDR2 is YNFKEQ in the germline V gene. These data originate in a study of cytomegalovirus exposure and HLA in healthy donors. The study, taken as a whole, reports: Despite most TCR sequences being rare, some public TCRs occurred in many donors.

Assay used: immunoSEQ multiplex PCR; TCRdb lists only in-frame clones, some missing. The profile covers approximately 150,000 clones, with 75% to 95% appearing a single time and approximately 3% taken by the ten largest. Sequenced input: PBMCs. The receptor comes from a woman between 18 and 29 years old in good health and CMV-seropositive. The chain has TRBV4-2 and TRBJ2-3; TRBD2 matches 8 bases. In nucleotides, the CDR3 is TGTGCCAGCAGCCAAAGAGTCGGGGGGGGGCCGGAAGATACGCAGTATTTT. Translated: CASSQRVGGGPEDTQYF.